This T cell receptor beta chain stems from a study of T cells after yellow fever vaccination. This clonotype came up many times. V was pared by 0 bases and J by 0 bases, with 2 bases of the junction left unmatched. The V gene's germline CDR1 is DFQATT and CDR2 SNEGSKA (reference sequence). The CDR3 loop spans 15 amino acids. TCRdb reprocessed the 5' RACE reads with MiXCR, giving one entry per CDR3 protein. The sample contains about 150,000 distinct CDR3 sequences, 5.5% to 7.5% of which appear only once. The receptor was isolated from a man aged 18 to 30 who received the YFV17D yellow fever vaccine. The chain employs TRBV20-1 and TRBJ2-5; 9 nucleotides match TRBD2. Sample: CD4+ T cells sorted from PBMCs, taken on the day of the first yellow fever vaccination. The CDR3 DNA reads TGCAGTGCTAGAGAGGCTAGCGGGGACCAAGAGACCCAGTACTTC. This gives the protein CSAREASGDQETQYF.